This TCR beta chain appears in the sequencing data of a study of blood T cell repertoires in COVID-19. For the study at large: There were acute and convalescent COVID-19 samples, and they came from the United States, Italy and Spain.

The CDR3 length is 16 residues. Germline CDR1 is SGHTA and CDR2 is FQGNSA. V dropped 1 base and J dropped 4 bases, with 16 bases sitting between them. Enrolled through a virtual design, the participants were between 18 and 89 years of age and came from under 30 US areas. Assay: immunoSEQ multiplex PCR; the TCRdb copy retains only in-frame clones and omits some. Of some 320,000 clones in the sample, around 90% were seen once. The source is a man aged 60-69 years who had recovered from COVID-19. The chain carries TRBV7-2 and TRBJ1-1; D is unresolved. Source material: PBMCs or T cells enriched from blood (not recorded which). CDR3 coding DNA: TGTGCCAGCAGCTTAGATTCGGCGGGTTCGGCCACTGAAGCTTTCTTT. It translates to CASSLDSAGSATEAFF.